Reported below is one TCR beta chain. Its antigen has not been determined. Base qualities are missing; no much larger clone stands one base away. The sample's time point label, in plain terms: blood 2 weeks post-SBRT. This specimen's treatment or condition label, interpreted: 15 Gy SBRT to primary tumor, nephrectomy 4 weeks later. To follow tumor-enriched clonotypes, serial peripheral blood was collected from radiation-treated patients at baseline and at 2 weeks and 4 weeks after SBRT. Every patient's renal cell carcinoma showed clear cell pathology. The QIAamp DNA Blood Mini Kit (Qiagen) was used to prepare genomic DNA for TCR sequencing. The analyses included just those samples that passed every quality control check. The immunoSEQ kit was used, according to the manufacturer's recommendations, to generate TCR beta libraries from genomic DNA. For library preparation, a first multiplex PCR was performed with proprietary primers, followed by a second PCR in which unique barcodes were added, and bead cleanups were performed after each round. Each sample batch included a kit-provided positive control reaction and a negative control reaction. The final libraries underwent checking on an Agilent 4200 TapeStation D1000 ScreenTape, volumetric pooling, and quantification by qPCR. An Illumina NextSeq500 fitted with a MidOutput 150-cycle cartridge performed the sequencing, running 156 Read1 cycles and 15 Index1 cycles with the kit's custom primers. The pooled library was loaded at 1.0 pM, with an approximately 20% PhiX control spiked in. The authors' pipeline ran thus. The vendor-processed data were analyzed in R, and a clonotype was defined as all T cells that share the same CDR3 nucleotide sequence. In the clone abundance analyses, frequencies were normalized to the 10,000 most abundant clones in each sample. Public T cell clones, averaging fewer than five per sample, were removed before analysis. A difference in abundance of at least 32-fold between compartments was used to define tumor-enriched and baseline blood-enriched clonotypes. A beta-binomial differential abundance model was used to identify clonotypes that were expanded or contracted between blood time points. Tumor-blood repertoire similarity was measured with the Baroni-Urbani and Buser coefficient, and group comparisons used two-tailed Wilcoxon tests in R. TCRdb holds this immuneACCESS table with in-frame rearrangements only. Some clones are missing; in checked studies, unresolved V genes explain under half, and the rest has no known cause. The V and J calls and clone size are taken from that table; D and trimming were inferred from the DNA. This sample comprises 45,000 to 55,000 clones, 80% of them detected only once. 25% to 30% of the sample is in the top ten clones.

This specimen comes from a study of radiation and T cells in renal cell carcinoma (dated by TCRdb to between 2020 and 2021). Notes on the research overall: The samples were drawn from a clinical trial, where primary renal cell carcinomas were treated with 15 Gy of stereotactic body radiation therapy and then removed by nephrectomy 4 weeks afterward. In total, 50 to 60 samples underwent TCR beta sequencing: 25 or so tumors plus 27 peripheral blood samples. Across all 50 or so samples, 4,016,671 unique CDR3 nucleotide sequences encoding approximately 3,000,000 unique CDR3 amino acid sequences were identified.

Results the study describes overall, beyond this receptor: Changes in the blood repertoire were not tracked past 4 weeks after treatment. In blood, the top tumor clonotypes increased from baseline to 2 weeks after radiation and then shrank by 4 weeks, which suggests a temporary expansion of tumor-resident clones. Because pretreatment tumor biopsies were not available, the baseline intratumoral presence of clonotypes could not be determined. Effects of radiation dose or scheduling on the TCR repertoire could not be addressed with the single-armed trial design.

V ends up 3 bases short and J 5 bases short, with an unmatched junction base count of 9. From a lookup of the germline V gene, CDR1 and CDR2 are MGHRA and YSYEKL. The CDR3, from cysteine to phenylalanine, totals 16 residues. Only the CDR3 DNA stays, 48 bases, in frame from base 1. The sequencing here drew on blood, taken from a patient whose treatment included radiotherapy and nephrectomy. The rearrangement joined TRBV4-1 to TRBJ1-2; TRBD1 aligns with 10 central bases. The clonotype comes from a woman aged 70-85 years with renal cell carcinoma. The DNA sequence is given as TGCGCCAGCAGCCACTTACACCGGGACAGGGGATATGGCTACACCTTC. The translation is CASSHLHRDRGYGYTF.